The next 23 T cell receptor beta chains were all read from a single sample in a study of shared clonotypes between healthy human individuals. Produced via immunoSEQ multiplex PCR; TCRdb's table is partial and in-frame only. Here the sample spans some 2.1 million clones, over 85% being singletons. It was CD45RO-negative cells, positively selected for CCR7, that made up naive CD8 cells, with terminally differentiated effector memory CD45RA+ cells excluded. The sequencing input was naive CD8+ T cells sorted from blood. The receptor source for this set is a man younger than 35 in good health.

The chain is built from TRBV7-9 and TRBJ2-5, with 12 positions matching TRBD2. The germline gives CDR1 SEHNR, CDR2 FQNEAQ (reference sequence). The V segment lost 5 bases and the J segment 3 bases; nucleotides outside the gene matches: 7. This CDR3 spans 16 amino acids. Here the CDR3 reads CASSALAGGPKETQYF. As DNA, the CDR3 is TGTGCCAGCAGCGCGCTAGCGGGGGGGCCCAAAGAGACCCAGTACTTC.

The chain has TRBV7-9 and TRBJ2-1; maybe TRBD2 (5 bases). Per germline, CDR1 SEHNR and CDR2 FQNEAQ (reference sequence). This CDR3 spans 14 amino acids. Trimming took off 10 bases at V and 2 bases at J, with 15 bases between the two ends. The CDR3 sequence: CAIPLEMAYNEQFF. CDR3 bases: TGTGCCATTCCACTAGAAATGGCCTACAATGAGCAGTTCTTC.

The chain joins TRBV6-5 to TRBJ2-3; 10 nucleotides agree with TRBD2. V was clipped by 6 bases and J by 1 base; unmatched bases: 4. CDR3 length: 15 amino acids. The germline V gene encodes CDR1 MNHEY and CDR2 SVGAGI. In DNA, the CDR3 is TGTGCCAGCAGAGTAGCGGGGGGACGCACAGATACGCAGTATTTT. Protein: CASRVAGGRTDTQYF.

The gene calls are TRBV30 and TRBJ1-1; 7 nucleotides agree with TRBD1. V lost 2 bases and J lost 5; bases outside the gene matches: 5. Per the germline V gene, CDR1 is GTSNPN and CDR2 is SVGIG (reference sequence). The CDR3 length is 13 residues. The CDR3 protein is CAWSTGVGTEAFF. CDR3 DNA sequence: TGTGCCTGGAGTACAGGGGTGGGAACTGAAGCTTTCTTT.

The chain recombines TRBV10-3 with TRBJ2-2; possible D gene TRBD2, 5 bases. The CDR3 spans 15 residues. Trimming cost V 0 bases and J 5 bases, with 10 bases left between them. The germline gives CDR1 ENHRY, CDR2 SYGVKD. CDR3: CAISESETGTGELFF. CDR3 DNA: TGTGCCATCAGTGAGTCGGAGACGGGGACCGGGGAGCTGTTTTTT.

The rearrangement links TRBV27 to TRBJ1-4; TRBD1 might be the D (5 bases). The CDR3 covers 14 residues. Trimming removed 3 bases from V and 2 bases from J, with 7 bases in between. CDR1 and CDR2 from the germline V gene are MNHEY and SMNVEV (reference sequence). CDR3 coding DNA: TGTGCCAGCAGTTTGGGGCGGACTAATGAAAAACTGTTTTTT. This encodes CASSLGRTNEKLFF.

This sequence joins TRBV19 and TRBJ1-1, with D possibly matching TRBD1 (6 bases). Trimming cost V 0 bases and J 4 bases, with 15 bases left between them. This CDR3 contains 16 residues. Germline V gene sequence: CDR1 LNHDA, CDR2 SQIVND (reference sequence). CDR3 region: CASSIDPRTGITEAFF. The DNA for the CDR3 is TGTGCCAGTAGTATAGATCCCCGAACAGGGATCACTGAAGCTTTCTTT.

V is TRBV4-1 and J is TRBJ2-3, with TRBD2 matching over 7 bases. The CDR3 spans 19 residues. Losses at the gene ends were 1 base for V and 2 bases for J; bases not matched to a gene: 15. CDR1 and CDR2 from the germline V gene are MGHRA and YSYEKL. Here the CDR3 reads CASSQALASGNPVTDTQYF. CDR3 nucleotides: TGCGCCAGCAGCCAAGCGCTGGCTAGCGGAAATCCCGTCACAGATACGCAGTATTTT.

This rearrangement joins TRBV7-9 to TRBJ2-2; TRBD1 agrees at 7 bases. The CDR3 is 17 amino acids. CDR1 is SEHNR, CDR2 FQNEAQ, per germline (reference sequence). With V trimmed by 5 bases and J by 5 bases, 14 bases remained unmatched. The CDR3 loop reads CASSPPLHRGLTGELFF. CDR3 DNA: TGTGCCAGCAGCCCACCCCTCCACAGGGGTTTAACCGGGGAGCTGTTTTTT. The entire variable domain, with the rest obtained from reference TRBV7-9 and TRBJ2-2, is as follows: DTGVSQNPRHKITKRGQNVTFRCDPISEHNRLYWYRQTLGQGPEFLTYFQNEAQLEKSRLLSDRFSAERPKGSFSTLEIQRTEQGDSAMYLCASSPPLHRGLTGELFFGEGSRLTVL.

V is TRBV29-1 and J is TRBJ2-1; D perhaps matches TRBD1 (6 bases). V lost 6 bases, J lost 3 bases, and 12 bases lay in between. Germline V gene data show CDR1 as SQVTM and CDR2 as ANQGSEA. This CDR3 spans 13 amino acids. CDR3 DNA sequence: TGCAGCGTGGGGACATTCGGCTACAATGAGCAGTTCTTC. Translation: CSVGTFGYNEQFF.

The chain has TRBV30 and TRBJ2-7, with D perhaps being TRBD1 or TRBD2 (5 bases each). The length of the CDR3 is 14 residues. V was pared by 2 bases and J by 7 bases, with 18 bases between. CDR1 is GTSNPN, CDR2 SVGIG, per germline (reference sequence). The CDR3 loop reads CAWSTLGVAGEQYF. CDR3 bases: TGTGCCTGGAGTACTCTGGGGGTTGCGGGTGAGCAGTACTTC.

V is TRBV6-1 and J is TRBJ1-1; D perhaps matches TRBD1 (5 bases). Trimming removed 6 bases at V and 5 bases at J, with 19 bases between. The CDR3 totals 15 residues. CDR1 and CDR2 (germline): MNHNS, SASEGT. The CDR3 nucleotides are TGTGCCAGCAGCATCTTGGGGGGGAGACAGACTGAAGCTTTCTTT. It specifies CASSILGGRQTEAFF.

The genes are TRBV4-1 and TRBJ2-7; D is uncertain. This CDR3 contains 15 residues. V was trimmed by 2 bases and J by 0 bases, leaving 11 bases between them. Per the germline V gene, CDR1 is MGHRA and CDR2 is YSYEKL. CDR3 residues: CASSQQFHSSYEQYF. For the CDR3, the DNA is TGCGCCAGCAGCCAACAATTTCATAGCTCCTACGAGCAGTACTTC.

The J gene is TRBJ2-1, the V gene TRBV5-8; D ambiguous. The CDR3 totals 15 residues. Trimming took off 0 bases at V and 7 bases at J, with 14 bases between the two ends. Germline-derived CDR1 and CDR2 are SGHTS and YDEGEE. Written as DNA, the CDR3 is TGTGCCAGCAGCTTGGAGCCGCGTCACGGGAATGAGCAGTTCTTC. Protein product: CASSLEPRHGNEQFF.

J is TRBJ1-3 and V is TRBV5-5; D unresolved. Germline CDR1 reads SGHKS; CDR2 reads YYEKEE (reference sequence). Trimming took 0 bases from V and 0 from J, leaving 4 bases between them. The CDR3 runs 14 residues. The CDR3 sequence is CASSLGISGNTIYF. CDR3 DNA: TGTGCCAGCAGCTTGGGCATCTCTGGAAACACCATATATTTT.

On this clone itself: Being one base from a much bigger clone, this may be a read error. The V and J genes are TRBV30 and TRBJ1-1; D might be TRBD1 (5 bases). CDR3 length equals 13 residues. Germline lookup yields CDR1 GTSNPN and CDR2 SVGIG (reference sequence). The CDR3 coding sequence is TGTGCCTGGGGTGTACGGGGCACGACGGAAGCTTTCTTT. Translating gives CAWGVRGTTEAFF.

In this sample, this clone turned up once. The CDR3 DNA sequence: TGTGCCACCGAGGACAGCTCCTACGAGCAGTACTTC. Residues: CATEDSSYEQYF. The V and J genes are TRBV19 and TRBJ2-7; D is possibly TRBD1 (6 bases). Germline CDR1 LNHDA, CDR2 SQIVND (reference sequence). Trimming shortened V by 10 bases and J by 0 bases, and 10 bases separated the two germline ends. The CDR3 loop spans 12 amino acids.

The CDR3 is CASGQGPRGTEAFF. The CDR3, as DNA: TGTGCCAGCGGCCAGGGACCTAGGGGCACTGAAGCTTTCTTT. This chain uses TRBV6-5 with TRBJ1-1; D possibly corresponds to TRBD1 (5 bases). CDR1 and CDR2 from the germline V gene are MNHEY and SVGAGI. Trimming pared 8 bases from V and 4 bases from J, leaving 17 bases between. The CDR3 is 14 residues long.

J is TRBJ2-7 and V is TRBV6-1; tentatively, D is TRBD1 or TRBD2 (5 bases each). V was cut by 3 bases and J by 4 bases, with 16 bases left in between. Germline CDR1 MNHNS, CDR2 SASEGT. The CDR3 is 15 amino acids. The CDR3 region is CASSDGPGAAYEQYF. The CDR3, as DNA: TGTGCCAGCAGTGATGGCCCCGGGGCCGCTTACGAGCAGTACTTC.

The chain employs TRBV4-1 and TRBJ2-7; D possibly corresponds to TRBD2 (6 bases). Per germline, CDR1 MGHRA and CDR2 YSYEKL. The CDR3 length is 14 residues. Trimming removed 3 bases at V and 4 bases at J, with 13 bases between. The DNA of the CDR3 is TGCGCCAGCAGCCAGCCGGGACTCACATACGAGCAGTACTTC. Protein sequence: CASSQPGLTYEQYF.

CDR3 amino acids: CASSYTDQETQYF. CDR3 DNA sequence: TGTGCCAGCAGTTATACGGACCAAGAGACCCAGTACTTC. The chain combines TRBV6-6 with TRBJ2-5; D not resolved. This CDR3 is 13 amino acids long. Germline-derived CDR1 and CDR2 are MNHNY and SVGAGI (reference sequence). V was clipped by 3 bases and J by 0 bases, with 5 bases between them.

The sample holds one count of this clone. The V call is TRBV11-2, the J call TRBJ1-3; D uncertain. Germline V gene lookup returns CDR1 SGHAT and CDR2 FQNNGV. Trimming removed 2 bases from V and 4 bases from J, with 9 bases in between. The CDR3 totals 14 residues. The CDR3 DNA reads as TGTGCCAGCAGCTTATCCGGGTACGGAAACACCATATATTTT. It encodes CASSLSGYGNTIYF. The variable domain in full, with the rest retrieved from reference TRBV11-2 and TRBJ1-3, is EAGVAQSPRYKIIEKRQSVAFWCNPISGHATLYWYQQILGQGPKLLIQFQNNGVVDDSQLPKDRFSAERLKGVDSTLKIQPAKLEDSAVYLCASSLSGYGNTIYFGEGSWLTVV.

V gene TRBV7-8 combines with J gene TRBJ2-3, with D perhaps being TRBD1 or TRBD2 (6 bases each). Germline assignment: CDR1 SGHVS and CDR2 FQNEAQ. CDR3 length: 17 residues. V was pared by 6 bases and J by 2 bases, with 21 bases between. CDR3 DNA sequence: TGTGCCAGCAGGGATAGGGAGAGGGGGGCCTACACAGATACGCAGTATTTT. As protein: CASRDRERGAYTDTQYF.